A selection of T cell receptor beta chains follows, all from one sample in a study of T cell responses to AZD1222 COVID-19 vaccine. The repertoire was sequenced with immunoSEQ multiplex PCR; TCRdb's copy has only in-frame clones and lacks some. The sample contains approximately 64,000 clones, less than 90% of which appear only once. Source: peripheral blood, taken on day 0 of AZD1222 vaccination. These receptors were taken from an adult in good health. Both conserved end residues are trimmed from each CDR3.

cdr3_aa: ASSLGTGGTQPQH
v_call: TRBV5-1
j_call: TRBJ1-5

cdr3_aa: SVEGGPGATEAF
v_call: TRBV29-1
j_call: TRBJ1-1

cdr3_aa: ASSFTGGGGYT
v_call: TRBV6-5
j_call: TRBJ1-2

cdr3_aa: ASSPSGRSGNTIY
v_call: TRBV7-2
j_call: TRBJ1-3

cdr3_aa: ASSPRTEETQY
v_call: TRBV27
j_call: TRBJ2-5

cdr3_aa: AISYGTGELF
v_call: TRBV10-3
j_call: TRBJ2-2

cdr3_aa: ASSSRNEQY
v_call: TRBV12-3/TRBV12-4
j_call: TRBJ2-7

cdr3_aa: ASSLKGSMNTEAF
v_call: TRBV5-4
j_call: TRBJ1-1

cdr3_aa: ASTPRFRRNGTGELF
v_call: TRBV9
j_call: TRBJ2-2

cdr3_aa: ASSIVPGGSIEQY
v_call: TRBV19
j_call: TRBJ2-7

cdr3_aa: ASGPQGFNEKLF
v_call: TRBV12-5
j_call: TRBJ1-4

cdr3_aa: ASTGVSEQY
v_call: TRBV2
j_call: TRBJ2-7

cdr3_aa: ATSRDWSQPQH
v_call: TRBV15
j_call: TRBJ1-5

cdr3_aa: ASSLLTTGVDYT
v_call: TRBV7-9
j_call: TRBJ1-2

cdr3_aa: ASSQTGLGPGMH
v_call: TRBV6-6
j_call: TRBJ2-7

cdr3_aa: ASSFSGDTDTQY
v_call: TRBV9
j_call: TRBJ2-3

cdr3_aa: ASSPPLEGEGYEQY
v_call: TRBV3-1/TRBV3-2
j_call: TRBJ2-7